This TCR beta chain came from a study of graft-versus-host responses after intestinal transplantation. Clones were read by immunoSEQ multiplex PCR, and TCRdb kept only the in-frame ones, dropping some. Among roughly 69,000 clones, just under 95% were seen once, and the ten largest hold around 7.1%. Marrow collected post-transplant originated from the posterior iliac crest or another site. This receptor was obtained from a human patient who received an intestinal transplant, so some T cells may come from the graft donor. Sequences were derived from bone marrow, sampled approximately 740 days after intestinal transplantation.

As DNA, the CDR3 is TGCGCCAGCAGCCAAGGAAAAACGTCGGGGATCCAAGAGACCCAGTACTTC. Translated: CASSQGKTSGIQETQYF. This chain links TRBV4-1 with TRBJ2-5, with D perhaps matching TRBD2 (5 bases). The germline gives CDR1 MGHRA, CDR2 YSYEKL. This CDR3 region has 17 residues. The V end was cut by 1 base, the J end by 1 base, with 16 bases between.